One sample yielded the 28 T cell receptor beta chains listed below, sequenced in a study of T cell responses to AZD1222 COVID-19 vaccine (dated by TCRdb to the early 2020s). The sample's time point, from its label and the paper: sample from adult after SARS-CoV-2 infection, after symptom onset. Receptor libraries were prepared by the immunoSEQ multiplex PCR assay. Held by TCRdb, this immuneACCESS table contains in-frame sequences only and omits some clones. Under half of the omission traces to an unresolved V gene where checked; the cause of the rest is unknown. The sample table lists 110,000 to 150,000 clones, around 94% of them with a count of one. The ten top clones hold around 10% of the sample. The sequences come from peripheral blood, collected after recovery from COVID-19. The receptor set was obtained from an adult who had recovered from COVID-19.

V usage is TRBV5-1 and J usage is TRBJ2-1; no clear D. This CDR3 spans 15 amino acids. Trimming cost V 3 bases and J 0 bases, with 10 bases left between them. CDR1 is SGHRS, CDR2 YFSETQ, per germline. CDR3 sequence (DNA): TGCGCCAGCAGCTGGGCGCCGAGCTCCTACAATGAGCAGTTCTTC. This gives the protein CASSWAPSSYNEQFF.

The chain couples TRBV2 to TRBJ1-4, with no clear D. V dropped 5 bases and J dropped 8 bases, with 12 bases sitting between them. Germline CDR1 SNHLY, CDR2 FYNNEI. This CDR3 has 13 residues. The CDR3 is CASSYLMGEKLFF. CDR3 bases: TGTGCCAGCAGTTACCTAATGGGGGAAAAACTGTTTTTT. Based on the CDR3 plus reference TRBV2 and TRBJ1-4, the full variable domain is EPEVTQTPSHQVTQMGQEVILRCVPISNHLYFYWYRQILGQKVEFLVSFYNNEISEKSEIFDDQFSVERPDGSNFTLKIRSTKLEDSAMYFCASSYLMGEKLFFGSGTQLSVL.

This rearrangement joins TRBV6-2 or TRBV6-3 to TRBJ2-5; D assignment may be TRBD1 or TRBD2 (5 bases each). There are 17 residues in the CDR3. Germline V gene sequence: CDR1 MNHEY, CDR2 SVGEGT. Trimming shortened V by 0 bases and J by 4 bases, and 18 bases separated the two germline ends. The CDR3 sequence: CASSYSKRGRGGETQYF. The CDR3 coding sequence is TGTGCCAGCAGTTACTCGAAACGGGGCAGAGGTGGAGAGACCCAGTACTTC.

The chain uses TRBV11-3 and TRBJ1-4; 8 bases are shared with TRBD1. The length of the CDR3 is 15 residues. Germline CDR1 reads SGHNT; CDR2 reads YENEEA. V dropped 5 bases and J dropped 5; count of bases not matched to a gene: 7. CDR3 sequence reads: CASSRQGAQNEKLFF. CDR3 DNA: TGTGCCAGCAGCCGCCAGGGGGCGCAGAATGAAAAACTGTTTTTT.

V and J are TRBV27 and TRBJ2-7; 13 nucleotides agree with TRBD2. J lost 3 bases, V lost 4 bases, and 18 bases had no gene match. The CDR3 sequence is 20 residues long. Germline V CDR1 and CDR2: MNHEY, SMNVEV (reference sequence). The CDR3 region is CASSSPPGLAGYGPLYEQYF. The CDR3 DNA is TGTGCCAGCAGTTCCCCACCGGGACTAGCGGGATACGGGCCCCTCTACGAGCAGTACTTC.

The V and J genes are TRBV5-4 and TRBJ2-2; D unresolved. The CDR3 has 13 amino acids. The germline V gene has CDR1 SGHNT and CDR2 YYREEE (reference sequence). The V and J ends lost 4 bases and 3 bases respectively, with 7 bases between them. This CDR3 is CASSPRHTGELFF. In DNA, the CDR3 is TGTGCCAGCAGCCCCCGGCACACCGGGGAGCTGTTTTTT.

The chain recombines TRBV5-4 with TRBJ2-7; TRBD1 aligns across 9 bases. The CDR3 loop spans 15 amino acids. CDR1 and CDR2 (germline): SGHNT, YYREEE (reference sequence). V trimming: 0 bases; J trimming: 2 bases; junction bases outside the gene matches: 3. The CDR3 region is CASSLETGGTYEQYF. The CDR3 DNA follows: TGTGCCAGCAGCTTGGAGACAGGGGGTACCTACGAGCAGTACTTC.

This rearrangement joins TRBV5-4 to TRBJ2-7, with D maybe TRBD2 (6 bases). V lost 3 bases and J lost 3, with 10 bases in between. In germline, CDR1 is SGHNT, CDR2 YYREEE (reference sequence). CDR3 size: 13 residues. This chain's CDR3 is CASSSPGDYEQYF. The CDR3 DNA is TGTGCCAGCAGCTCCCCGGGGGACTACGAGCAGTACTTC.

J is TRBJ1-4 and V is TRBV9; 7 nucleotides agree with TRBD1. J gave up 2 bases and V 4 bases, and 8 bases lay outside the gene matches. CDR1 is SGDLS, CDR2 YYNGEE, per germline. The CDR3 is made up of 16 amino acids. The CDR3 sequence is CASSPGQRSTNEKLFF. CDR3 DNA sequence: TGTGCCAGCAGCCCGGGACAGCGCTCGACTAATGAAAAACTGTTTTTT.

The genes are TRBV23-1 and TRBJ1-2; D unclear. TRBV23-1 is known as an ORF, though its function is uncertain. The CDR3 has 13 amino acids. V dropped 4 bases and J dropped 4 bases, with 10 bases sitting between them. DNA for the CDR3: TGCGCCAGCAGTCCCCCATCCATCTATGGCTACACCTTC. Translating it yields CASSPPSIYGYTF.

This clone was counted a single time. The chain carries TRBV3-1 (or the pseudogene TRBV3-2) and TRBJ2-3; D is unclear. This CDR3 is built from 13 residues. V lost 0 bases to trimming and J lost 2 bases, with 3 bases between them. The V gene's germline CDR1 is LGHDT and CDR2 YNNKEL (reference sequence). The DNA of the CDR3 is TGTGCCAGCAGCCAAGACACCACAGATACGCAGTATTTT. Translation: CASSQDTTDTQYF.

The gene calls are TRBV29-1 and TRBJ2-7, with a tentative D call TRBD1 (6 bases). The germline V gene encodes CDR1 SQVTM and CDR2 ANQGSEA. This CDR3 contains 14 residues. V lost 0 bases, J lost 3 bases, and 12 bases lay in between. Here the CDR3 reads CSVEDPGQSYEQYF. The CDR3 DNA follows: TGCAGCGTTGAAGATCCGGGACAAAGCTACGAGCAGTACTTC.

The gene calls are TRBV3-1 (or the pseudogene TRBV3-2) and TRBJ2-1, with D uncertain. CDR3 length equals 14 residues. Trimming took 1 base from V and 4 from J, leaving 8 bases between them. Germline values: CDR1 LGHDT, CDR2 YNNKEL (reference sequence). CDR3 in amino acids: CASSQVEVYNEQFF. The CDR3 DNA reads TGTGCCAGCAGCCAAGTGGAAGTTTACAATGAGCAGTTCTTC.

The genes are TRBV12-5 and TRBJ1-1, with D possibly being TRBD1 (5 bases). Trimming cost V 8 bases and J 3 bases, with 16 bases left between them. The CDR3 extends over 14 amino acids. Looked up from germline, CDR1 is LGHNT and CDR2 is FRNRAP. CDR3 bases: TGTGCTAGTCGTGGACCCGGAGGGGACACTGAAGCTTTCTTT. Its protein product is CASRGPGGDTEAFF.

The chain joins TRBV7-3 to TRBJ1-2; D may be TRBD1 (6 bases). This CDR3 is 14 amino acids long. Germline V gene data show CDR1 as SGHTA and CDR2 as FQGTGA. The V end was cut by 2 bases, the J end by 6 bases, with 13 bases between. In nucleotides, the CDR3 is TGTGCCAGCAGCTTAGGGGGCGTGGGGAATGGCTACACCTTC. It translates to CASSLGGVGNGYTF. Combining the CDR3 with reference TRBV7-3 and TRBJ1-2 gives the whole variable domain GAGVSQTPSNKVTEKGKYVELRCDPISGHTALYWYRQSLGQGPEFLIYFQGTGAADDSGLPNDRFFAVRPEGSVSTLKIQRTERGDSAVYLCASSLGGVGNGYTFGSGTRLTVV.

The chain uses TRBV4-1 and TRBJ1-2, with TRBD1 identical over 8 bases. The CDR3 runs to 15 residues. The ends lost 2 bases at V and 3 bases at J; junction bases unmatched: 5. The germline CDR1 and CDR2 sequences are MGHRA and YSYEKL. In DNA form, the CDR3 reads TGCGCCAGCAGCCAACCTCACAGGGGGTACTATGGCTACACCTTC. Amino acid sequence: CASSQPHRGYYGYTF.

The chain combines TRBV6-5 with TRBJ1-1; 7 positions match TRBD1. The V segment lost 5 bases and the J segment 0 bases; nucleotides outside the gene matches: 6. The CDR3 length is 15 residues. Germline V gives CDR1 MNHEY, CDR2 SVGAGI. The CDR3 protein is CASSTEDRMNTEAFF. In nucleotides, the CDR3 is TGTGCCAGCAGTACCGAGGACAGGATGAACACTGAAGCTTTCTTT.

The chain carries TRBV19 and TRBJ1-5; tentatively, D is TRBD1 (6 bases). The CDR3 runs to 14 residues. Trimming took off 5 bases at V and 9 bases at J, with 17 bases between the two ends. Germline lookup yields CDR1 LNHDA and CDR2 SQIVND (reference sequence). In DNA form, the CDR3 reads TGTGCCAGTAGTCTGGCACAGGGCGAGGGGCCCCAGCATTTT. Protein product: CASSLAQGEGPQHF.

This chain uses TRBV5-5 with TRBJ2-3, with D perhaps TRBD2 (6 bases). V was shortened by 0 bases and J by 3 bases, with 14 bases between the two germline ends. This CDR3 has 16 amino acids. The germline V gene has CDR1 SGHKS and CDR2 YYEKEE (reference sequence). CDR3 nucleotide sequence: TGTGCCAGCAGCTTGGAAGGCGGGATTCTAACAGATACGCAGTATTTT. This translates into CASSLEGGILTDTQYF.

The chain uses TRBV7-3 and TRBJ2-2; D unclear. With 0 bases removed from V and 4 bases from J, the gap between germline ends came to 12 bases. Germline V lookup: CDR1 SGHTA, CDR2 FQGTGA. CDR3 size: 16 residues. Here the CDR3 reads CASSLTVRPATGELFF. CDR3 bases: TGTGCCAGCAGCTTAACAGTGCGGCCGGCCACCGGGGAGCTGTTTTTT.

CDR3 in amino acids: CASSTGESEQYF. The DNA of the CDR3 is TGTGCCAGCAGTACAGGGGAATCCGAGCAGTACTTC. The V and J genes are TRBV7-8 and TRBJ2-7; TRBD1 aligns across 7 bases. Germline V lookup: CDR1 SGHVS, CDR2 FQNEAQ. With V trimmed by 6 bases and J by 6 bases, 5 bases remained unmatched. The CDR3 sequence is 12 residues long.

This chain uses TRBV25-1 with TRBJ2-5; D unclear. The CDR3 has 12 amino acids. The V end lost 7 bases, the J end lost 7 bases, and 13 bases lay between the germline ends. CDR1 and CDR2 (germline): MGHDK, SYGVNS. In DNA form, the CDR3 reads TGTGCCAGCATATCCGGTCCGGGGACCCAGTACTTC. Protein product: CASISGPGTQYF. Full variable domain (remainder filled in from reference TRBV25-1 and TRBJ2-5): EADIYQTPRYLVIGTGKKITLECSQTMGHDKMYWYQQDPGMELHLIHYSYGVNSTEKGDLSSESTVSRIRTEHFPLTLESARPSHTSQYLCASISGPGTQYFGPGTRLLVL.

V and J are TRBV19 and TRBJ1-2, with 10 bases lining up with TRBD1. Trimming removed 5 bases from V and 8 bases from J; junction bases left unmatched: 11. Looked up from germline, CDR1 is LNHDA and CDR2 is SQIVND (reference sequence). This CDR3 region has 15 residues. CDR3 nucleotides: TGTGCCAGTAGTTCATCGGGGACAGGGGTTTTCGGCTACACCTTC. Encoded protein: CASSSSGTGVFGYTF. The full variable domain, rest sourced from reference TRBV19 and TRBJ1-2, is DGGITQSPKYLFRKEGQNVTLSCEQNLNHDAMYWYRQDPGQGLRLIYYSQIVNDFQKGDIAEGYSVSREKKESFPLTVTSAQKNPTAFYLCASSSSGTGVFGYTFGSGTRLTVV.

The gene calls are TRBV15 and TRBJ2-7; 9 bases match TRBD1. The ends lost 1 base at V and 9 bases at J; junction bases unmatched: 4. Germline V gives CDR1 LNHNV, CDR2 YYDKDF (reference sequence). The CDR3 sequence is 13 residues long. DNA for the CDR3: TGTGCCACCAGCAGAGTGGGACAGGGAGCGCAGTACTTC. Protein: CATSRVGQGAQYF.

The chain links TRBV29-1 to TRBJ1-2; D may be TRBD1 (6 bases). With 3 bases removed from V and 0 bases from J, the gap between germline ends came to 14 bases. The CDR3 runs 15 residues. Germline V gene data show CDR1 as SQVTM and CDR2 as ANQGSEA. In DNA form, the CDR3 reads TGCAGCGTTGAGCGGTACAGGGAAGCTAACTATGGCTACACCTTC. Its translation: CSVERYREANYGYTF.

The rearrangement uses TRBV5-6 and TRBJ1-1; 7 bases align to TRBD1. V shed 1 base, J shed 4 bases, and the junction held 7 bases outside the gene matches. Germline V gives CDR1 SGHDT, CDR2 YYEEEE. The length of the CDR3 is 15 residues. The CDR3 DNA follows: TGTGCCAGCAGCTTGACAGGGGAGTGGAGCACTGAAGCTTTCTTT. It encodes CASSLTGEWSTEAFF.

This clone has just one count. The rearrangement joins TRBV19 to TRBJ1-2, with 8 bases that match TRBD1. Trimming cost V 5 bases and J 7 bases; bases outside gene matches: 3. Germline V lookup: CDR1 LNHDA, CDR2 SQIVND (reference sequence). The length of the CDR3 is 12 residues. The CDR3 nucleotides read TGTGCCAGTAGTCGCGACAGGGGTGGCTACACCTTC. It translates to CASSRDRGGYTF.

The gene calls are TRBV27 and TRBJ2-3; D possibly corresponds to TRBD2 (7 bases). The V and J ends lost 5 bases and 6 bases respectively, with 21 bases between them. Germline CDR1 and CDR2: MNHEY and SMNVEV (reference sequence). The CDR3 is 16 amino acids. This chain's CDR3 is CASSSRWGRGSDTQYF. The CDR3 DNA reads TGTGCCAGCAGTAGTAGGTGGGGGAGGGGGTCTGATACGCAGTATTTT.